A selection of T cell receptor beta chains follows, all from one sample in a study of control samples from healthy donors and cancer patients. Produced via immunoSEQ multiplex PCR; TCRdb's table is partial and in-frame only. The data contain fewer than 100,000 clones, 88% of them singletons. The sequencing input was blood. These TCRs come from a woman aged 45-60 years in good health. Each CDR3 is given with its conserved first and last residue. The D gene is left open where the match is weak. Clone size is not always given. Where it is, it says once, few, many or a class for expanded clones.

cdr3_nt cdr3_aa v_call cdr3_length d_call j_call clone_size
TGCGCCAGCACCCGGGGGTCGGACCCAGGGGAGCAGTACTTC CASTRGSDPGEQYF TRBV5-1 14 . TRBJ2-7 .
TGTGCCAGCAGTCCCACATCCAGAGGCTACACCTTC CASSPTSRGYTF TRBV6-6 12 . TRBJ1-2 .
TGTGCCAGCAGCCAGGGAGGTTACGAGCAGTACTTC CASSQGGYEQYF TRBV11-2 12 . TRBJ2-7 .
TGTGCCAGCAGTCCCCGACAGGGACCTGGCACAGATACGCAGTATTTT CASSPRQGPGTDTQYF TRBV27 16 TRBD1 TRBJ2-3 .
TGTGCCTGGAGTGTAACAGGACAGGGTTTCTACGAGCAGTACTTC CAWSVTGQGFYEQYF TRBV30 15 TRBD1 TRBJ2-7 .
TGCAGTGCTAGTGAGGGCCAAGAGACCCAGTACTTC CSASEGQETQYF TRBV20-1 12 . TRBJ2-5 .
TGTGCCAGCAGCCCCAAACCGGGACAGCCCTACAATGAGCAGTTCTTC CASSPKPGQPYNEQFF TRBV7-7 16 TRBD1 TRBJ2-1 few
TGTGCTAGCTCACAGGGGGCGGTATCCGATACGCAGTATTTT CASSQGAVSDTQYF TRBV12-5 14 TRBD1 TRBJ2-3 .
TGTGCCAGCAGCAAAGTCGGGAGGGAAAAACTGTTTTTT CASSKVGREKLFF TRBV21-1 13 . TRBJ1-4 .
TGTGCCAGCAGCCGAAAGGTAGGAGTTGTCTACGAGCAGTACTTC CASSRKVGVVYEQYF TRBV27 15 . TRBJ2-7 .
TGTGCCAGCAGTTCCGGTTTAGGCTGGGAGCAGTTCTTC CASSSGLGWEQFF TRBV27 13 . TRBJ2-1 .
TGTGCCCTTCGGAGGACCTATAATTCACCCCTCCACTTT CALRRTYNSPLHF TRBV6-5 13 . TRBJ1-6 .
TGTGCCAGCTCACCACCGGGCACAGATACGCAGTATTTT CASSPPGTDTQYF TRBV18 13 . TRBJ2-3 once
TGTGCCAGCAGCGACTGGACGGCTAACTATGGCTACACCTTC CASSDWTANYGYTF TRBV3-1/TRBV3-2 14 . TRBJ1-2 few
TGTGCCAGCAGCCAACGGGGCAGGATCCACGAGCAGTACTTC CASSQRGRIHEQYF TRBV3-1/TRBV3-2 14 . TRBJ2-7 .
TGTGCCAGCAGCGTAGCTCAGGTAGGCGAGCAGTACTTC CASSVAQVGEQYF TRBV9 13 . TRBJ2-7 .
TGTGCCAGCAGTTTGGGACAGGGGAATTCACCCCTCCACTTT CASSLGQGNSPLHF TRBV2 14 TRBD1 TRBJ1-6 .
TGTGCCAGCAGTACGGATGGATTCTATGAGCAGTTCTTC CASSTDGFYEQFF TRBV2 13 . TRBJ2-1 .
TGTGCCAGCAGCTTAGCGACCGGGGGCTACGATGAGCAGTTCTTC CASSLATGGYDEQFF TRBV7-2 15 . TRBJ2-1 .
TGTGCCAGCAGCTGGGGGCTAGCGGCCCGCACAGATACGCAGTATTTT CASSWGLAARTDTQYF TRBV11-3 16 . TRBJ2-3 .
TGTGCCAGCAGTTCTTGGGGGGGTGGCACCGGGGAGCTGTTTTTT CASSSWGGGTGELFF TRBV2 15 TRBD2 TRBJ2-2 .
TGTGCCAGCAGCTTGTCACAGGGTTGGCGGAACACTGAAGCTTTCTTT CASSLSQGWRNTEAFF TRBV5-5 16 . TRBJ1-1 .
TGCGCCAGCAGTGTCTCGACAGGTAGCTCCTACGAGCAGTACTTC CASSVSTGSSYEQYF TRBV10-2 15 . TRBJ2-7 .
TGTGCCAGCAGCGGTCGGGAGTGGAACACTGAAGCTTTCTTT CASSGREWNTEAFF TRBV13 14 . TRBJ1-1 .
TGTGCCAGCAGCTTGGAGTGGACTGAAGCTTTCTTT CASSLEWTEAFF TRBV5-8 12 . TRBJ1-1 .
TGTGCCAGCAGCCAGTGGGACGAGGGTATCACAGATACGCAGTATTTT CASSQWDEGITDTQYF TRBV3-1/TRBV3-2 16 . TRBJ2-3 .
TGCGCCAGCAGCCAAGGACTAGCCTCCTACAATGAGCAGTTCTTC CASSQGLASYNEQFF TRBV4-1 15 TRBD2 TRBJ2-1 .